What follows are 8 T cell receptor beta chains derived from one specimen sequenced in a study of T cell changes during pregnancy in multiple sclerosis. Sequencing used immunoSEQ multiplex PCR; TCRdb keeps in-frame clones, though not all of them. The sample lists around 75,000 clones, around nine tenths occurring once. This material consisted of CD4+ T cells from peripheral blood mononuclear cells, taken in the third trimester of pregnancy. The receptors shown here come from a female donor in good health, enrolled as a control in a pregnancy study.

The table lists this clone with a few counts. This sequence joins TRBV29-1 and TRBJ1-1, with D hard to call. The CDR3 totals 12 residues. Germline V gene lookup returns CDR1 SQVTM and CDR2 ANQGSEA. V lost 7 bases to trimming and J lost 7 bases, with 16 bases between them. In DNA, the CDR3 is TGCAGCGCCGAGAGCTCCGGGGATGAAGCTTTCTTT. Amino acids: CSAESSGDEAFF.

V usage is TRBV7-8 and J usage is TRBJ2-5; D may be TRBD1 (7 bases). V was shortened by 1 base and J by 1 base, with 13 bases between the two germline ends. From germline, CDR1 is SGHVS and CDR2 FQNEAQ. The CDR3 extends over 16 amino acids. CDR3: CASSLGGGTVQETQYF. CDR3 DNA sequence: TGTGCCAGCAGCTTAGGGGGCGGGACAGTCCAAGAGACCCAGTACTTC.

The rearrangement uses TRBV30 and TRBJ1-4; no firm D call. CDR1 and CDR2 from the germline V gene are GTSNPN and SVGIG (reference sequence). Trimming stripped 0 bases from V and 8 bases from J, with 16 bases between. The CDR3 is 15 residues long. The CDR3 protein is CAWSVTGGTSEKLFF. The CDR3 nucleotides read TGTGCCTGGAGTGTAACTGGAGGCACCAGCGAAAAACTGTTTTTT.

CDR3 residues: CASSLTSGGMYIQYF. The CDR3 nucleotides are TGTGCCAGCAGCTTGACTAGCGGGGGGATGTACATTCAGTACTTC. The chain uses TRBV7-9 and TRBJ2-4, with 13 bases lining up with TRBD2. Unmatched junction bases numbered 4, after V lost 3 bases and J lost 8 bases. The germline CDR1 and CDR2 sequences are SEHNR and FQNEAQ (reference sequence). The CDR3 length is 15 residues.

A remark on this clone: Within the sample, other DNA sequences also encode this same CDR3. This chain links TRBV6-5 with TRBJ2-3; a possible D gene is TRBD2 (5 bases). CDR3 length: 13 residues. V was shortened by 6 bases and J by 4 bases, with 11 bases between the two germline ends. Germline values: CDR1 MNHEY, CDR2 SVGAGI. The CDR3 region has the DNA TGTGCCAGCAGGGCGGACTGGGCAGATACGCAGTATTTT. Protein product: CASRADWADTQYF.

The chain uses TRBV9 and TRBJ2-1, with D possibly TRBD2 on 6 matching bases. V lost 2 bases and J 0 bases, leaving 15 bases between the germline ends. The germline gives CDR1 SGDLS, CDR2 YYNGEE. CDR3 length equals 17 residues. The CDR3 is CASSVQARGLSYNEQFF. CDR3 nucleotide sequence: TGTGCCAGCAGCGTTCAGGCTCGGGGACTCTCCTACAATGAGCAGTTCTTC.

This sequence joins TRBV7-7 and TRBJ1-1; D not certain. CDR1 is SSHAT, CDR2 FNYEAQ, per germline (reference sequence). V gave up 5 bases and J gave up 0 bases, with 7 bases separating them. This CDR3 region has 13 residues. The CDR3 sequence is CASSTGVNTEAFF. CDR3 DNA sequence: TGTGCCAGCAGCACCGGGGTGAACACTGAAGCTTTCTTT.

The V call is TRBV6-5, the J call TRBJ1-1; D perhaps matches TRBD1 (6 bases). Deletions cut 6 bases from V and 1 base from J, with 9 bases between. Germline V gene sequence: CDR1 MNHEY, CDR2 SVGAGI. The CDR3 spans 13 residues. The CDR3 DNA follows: TGTGCCAGCAGCCGGGGACAGAACACTGAAGCTTTCTTT. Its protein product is CASSRGQNTEAFF.